Listed below are T cell receptor beta chains from one sample, sequenced in a study of shared clonotypes between healthy human individuals. Sequencing was performed with immunoSEQ multiplex PCR; in TCRdb, only in-frame clones are kept and a portion is missing. The sample records 2 million to 2.5 million clones, approximately 96% being singletons. Input material: naive CD4+ T cells sorted from blood. The receptors stem from a young man in good health. CDR3s include the opening cysteine and the closing phenylalanine or tryptophan. D genes are given only for firm matches. The listing skips clone size in some rows; elsewhere it reads once, few, many or a size class.

abundance	d_gene	v_gene	j_gene	CDR3nt	CDR3aa
NA	TRBD2	TRBV15	TRBJ2-4	TGTGCCACCAGCACCCCGGGGAGGGGCCAGAACATTCAGTACTTC	CATSTPGRGQNIQYF
NA	TRBD2	TRBV29-1	TRBJ2-1	TGCAGCGTTCGAGTAGCGGGAGTAACTATCAATGAGCAGTTCTTC	CSVRVAGVTINEQFF
NA	NA	TRBV5-1	TRBJ1-2	TGCGCCAGCAGCTTGATGGGTGACAGCTATGGCTACACCTTC	CASSLMGDSYGYTF
NA	TRBD1	TRBV11-2	TRBJ2-5	TGTGCCAGCAGCTTAGATGGGACAGACCAAGAGACCCAGTACTTC	CASSLDGTDQETQYF
NA	NA	TRBV6-1	TRBJ1-3	TGTGCCAGCAGTGAGGTGGGGAACACCATATATTTT	CASSEVGNTIYF
NA	NA	TRBV29-1	TRBJ1-2	TGCAGCGTGAGGTGGCCAGGCAACCGGGTGACCTTC	CSVRWPGNRVTF
NA	TRBD1	TRBV5-4	TRBJ1-6	TGTGCCAGCAGCTTCGGGACAGATAATTCACCCCTCCACTTT	CASSFGTDNSPLHF
NA	NA	TRBV6-5	TRBJ1-3	TGTGCCAGCAGGCCTGTTTCCGGAAACACCATATATTTT	CASRPVSGNTIYF
once	NA	TRBV2	TRBJ2-5	TGTGCCAGCAACAGGGACAACCAAGAGACCCAGTACTTC	CASNRDNQETQYF
NA	TRBD2	TRBV28	TRBJ2-1	TGTGCCAGCAGTTCCCTTGGACTAGCGGGGGGCCTGTACTCCTACAATGAGCAGAACAATGAGCAGTTCTTC	CASSSLGLAGGLYSYNEQNNEQFF
NA	NA	TRBV5-6	TRBJ2-7	TGTGCCAGCAGCTTCTCAAGGGGAGGCTACGAGCAGTACTTC	CASSFSRGGYEQYF
once	NA	TRBV21-1	TRBJ1-3	TGTGCCAGCAGCACACGGCAGGGACTTCTCTCTGGAAACACCATATATTTT	CASSTRQGLLSGNTIYF
NA	TRBD1	TRBV18	TRBJ2-5	TGTGCCAGCTCGCTGCGGACAGGGACCCAAGAGACCCAGTACTTC	CASSLRTGTQETQYF
NA	TRBD1	TRBV7-2	TRBJ2-7	TGTGCCAGCAGCTCCCTGACAGGGAGCTACGAGCAGTACTTC	CASSSLTGSYEQYF
NA	NA	TRBV6-5	TRBJ2-3	TGTGCCAGCAGTTACTCGACGACCACAGATACGCAGTATTTT	CASSYSTTTDTQYF
NA	TRBD2	TRBV27	TRBJ2-7	TGTGCCAGCAGCCCGCGCTGGACTAGCGGGAGTCTCTACGAGCAGTACTTC	CASSPRWTSGSLYEQYF
NA	NA	TRBV5-1	TRBJ1-1	TGCGCCAGCAGCTTTGGCAGTCTGAACACTGAAGCTTTCTTT	CASSFGSLNTEAFF
NA	NA	TRBV14	TRBJ2-7	TGTGCCAGCAGCCAACCTCGGCGGGGCTCCTACGAGCAGTACTTC	CASSQPRRGSYEQYF
once	NA	TRBV11-2	TRBJ1-1	TGTGCCAGCAGCCCCAACACATTTAGACGGAACACTGAAGCTTTCTTT	CASSPNTFRRNTEAFF
NA	NA	TRBV6-1	TRBJ2-3	TGTGCCAGCAGGCTGGGACCAGGAGATACGCAGTATTTT	CASRLGPGDTQYF
few	NA	TRBV14	TRBJ1-2	TGTGCCAGCAGCCAAGATAATGGATGGGGCAGGGAGGACTATGGCTACACCTTC	CASSQDNGWGREDYGYTF
NA	NA	TRBV7-2	TRBJ1-1	TGTGCCAGCAGCACCCAGACAGGAACGAACACTGAAGCTTTCTTT	CASSTQTGTNTEAFF
once	NA	TRBV6-5	TRBJ1-5	TGTGCCAGCAGCCCTTCCGGACGGGTCAATCAGCCCCAGCATTTT	CASSPSGRVNQPQHF
NA	NA	TRBV7-9	TRBJ2-5	TGTGCCAGCAGCTTCATGGCAACTATAGCGGAGACCCAGTACTTC	CASSFMATIAETQYF
NA	NA	TRBV7-8	TRBJ1-5	TGTGCCAGCAGCTTAGCTCAAAATAGCAATCAGCCCCAGCATTTT	CASSLAQNSNQPQHF
NA	TRBD1	TRBV10-3	TRBJ1-5	TGTGCCATCAGTCCACAGGGGAATCAGCCCCAGCATTTT	CAISPQGNQPQHF
NA	TRBD1	TRBV4-1	TRBJ1-2	TGCGCCAGCAGCGCGAACCGGGACAGGGCTCCCCATGGCTACACCTTC	CASSANRDRAPHGYTF
once	TRBD1	TRBV10-3	TRBJ2-5	TGTGCCATCAGTGGCGGACAGGGTCAAGAGACCCAGTACTTC	CAISGGQGQETQYF
NA	NA	TRBV19	TRBJ2-5	TGTGCCAGTAGTCCTGACCGAGAGACCCAGTACTTC	CASSPDRETQYF
NA	TRBD2	TRBV7-9	TRBJ2-7	TGTGCCAGCAGCTTAGGCCCAGGACTAGCGTATTCCTACGAGCAGTACTTC	CASSLGPGLAYSYEQYF
few	NA	TRBV18	TRBJ1-5	TGTGCCAGCTCACCTGGGCCGGGCCAGCCCCAGCATTTT	CASSPGPGQPQHF
NA	NA	TRBV28	TRBJ1-2	TGTGCCAGCAGTTTGGACAGTAACTATGGCTACACCTTC	CASSLDSNYGYTF